These 3 T cell receptor beta chains were all obtained from the same sample, sequenced in a study of neurological immune-mediated disorders. Each CDR3 protein is one row after TCRdb ran MiXCR on the 5' RACE reads. The top ten clones hold about 3% of a sample with 55,000 or so distinct CDR3 sequences, roughly 4.3% of them seen once. The sample consisted of PBMCs. These receptors were obtained from a man aged 50 to 60 with multiple sclerosis.

This clonotype was observed at least ten times. V gene TRBV25-1 combines with J gene TRBJ2-1; D is uncertain. CDR1 MGHDK and CDR2 SYGVNS come from the germline V gene. This CDR3 contains 13 residues. V was trimmed by 6 bases and J by 3 bases, leaving 9 bases between them. CDR3 in DNA: TGTGCCAGCAGGATGGGGTTCTACAATGAGCAGTTCTTC. The encoded protein is CASRMGFYNEQFF. Full variable domain (missing parts from reference TRBV25-1 and TRBJ2-1): EADIYQTPRYLVIGTGKKITLECSQTMGHDKMYWYQQDPGMELHLIHYSYGVNSTEKGDLSSESTVSRIRTEHFPLTLESARPSHTSQYLCASRMGFYNEQFFGPGTRLTVL.

This clonotype was detected only a few times. The chain combines TRBV3-1 with TRBJ2-2; 7 bases are a match to TRBD1. The CDR3 has 17 amino acids. V was pared by 0 bases and J by 5 bases, with 9 bases of the junction left unmatched. Germline CDR1 reads LGHDT; CDR2 reads YNNKEL (reference sequence). The DNA of the CDR3 is TGTGCCAGCAGCCAAGACTCGACAGGGAAAGGAACCGGGGAGCTGTTTTTT. It yields the protein CASSQDSTGKGTGELFF.

This clonotype was recorded at least ten times. The chain joins TRBV28 to TRBJ2-3; tentative D call: TRBD2 (5 bases). This CDR3 spans 16 amino acids. Germline assignment: CDR1 MDHEN and CDR2 SYDVKM. V gave up 4 bases and J gave up 0 bases, with 14 bases separating them. CDR3 loop: CASSSPSRGSTDTQYF. The CDR3 bases are TGTGCCAGCAGTTCCCCCTCACGCGGGAGCACAGATACGCAGTATTTT.